Given below is one T cell receptor beta chain in context. Its specificity is not known. Assayed TCR templates numbered 90,000 to 100,000 for each sample. The data were produced by immunoSEQ multiplex PCR, yet TCRdb's version contains in-frame clones alone and is incomplete. This table has about 50,000 clones, over 90% appearing once. These data are taken from a study of siplizumab effects on memory and regulatory T cells. V dropped 4 bases and J dropped 4 bases, with 10 bases sitting between them. Germline V gene sequence: CDR1 WSHSY, CDR2 SAAADI. The CDR3 length is 13 residues. The study's findings and limits: Unstimulated naive T cells seemed to show more diversity than memory cells did, and they also seemed to be among the major contributors to the alloresponse. Tregs proliferating in siplizumab cultures lacked confirmation of their suppressive function.

This chain uses TRBV10-2 with TRBJ1-1; D is unresolved. The sequencing input was CD8+ T cells sorted from blood. The receptor was derived from a human donor in good health. DNA for the CDR3: TGCGCCAGCAGTGTGAACCGGGGCACTGAAGCTTTCTTT. Translated, it gives CASSVNRGTEAFF.